The TCR beta chain under discussion was sequenced for a study of CD4 and CD8 cells across lung adenocarcinoma regions. This clonotype was detected many times. Samples came from patients with localized non-small cell lung adenocarcinoma. This CDR3 contains 15 residues. Trimming stripped 0 bases from V and 13 bases from J, with 19 bases between. Germline values: CDR1 MNHEY, CDR2 SVGAGI. TCRdb fed the PCR reads into MiXCR, producing one record per CDR3 protein. This sample has 12,000 or so distinct CDR3 sequences, with about half found just once. This receptor was taken from a male donor with lung adenocarcinoma. The CD4 and CD8 labels of this study may be unreliable. The chain carries TRBV6-5 and TRBJ2-1; D could derive from TRBD1 or TRBD2 (5 bases each). The sequenced material came from CD8+ T cells from the margin of a lung tumor. CDR3 residues: CASSYSSMLVGTQFF. DNA of the CDR3: TGTGCCAGCAGTTACTCATCGATGCTAGTGGGGACCCAGTTCTTC.